The rows below give T cell receptor beta chains drawn from one sample of a study of T cells in Graves' hyperthyroidism and ophthalmopathy. A single record per CDR3 protein comes from TCRdb applying MiXCR to the multiplex PCR reads. The sample shows some 500,000 distinct CDR3 sequences, over 13% of them seen only once. Sample: blood. These receptors all come from a woman aged 18 to 35 with Graves' hyperthyroidism. Each CDR3 is given with its conserved first and last residue.

V: TRBV5-1; J: TRBJ2-5; CDR3: CASSRGQVQETQYF
V: TRBV5-1; J: TRBJ2-3; CDR3: CASSPTSGSGTDTQYF
V: TRBV20-1; J: TRBJ2-7; CDR3: CSARGGADTYEQYF
V: TRBV9; J: TRBJ1-1; CDR3: CASSGRSGNTEAFF
V: TRBV6-4; J: TRBJ2-1; CDR3: CASSDGSGNNEQFF
V: TRBV3-1; J: TRBJ1-1; CDR3: CASSIGGLGDTEAFF
V: TRBV6-1; J: TRBJ1-5; CDR3: CASSQGPVWYQHF
V: TRBV9; J: TRBJ2-1; CDR3: CASSVISRDNEQFF
V: TRBV4-1; J: TRBJ2-1; CDR3: CASSPILAGAYNEQFF
V: TRBV19; J: TRBJ2-7; CDR3: CASCLNRDNSYEQYF
V: TRBV12-5; J: TRBJ2-5; CDR3: CASGPGRGQETQYF
V: TRBV3-1; J: TRBJ1-2; CDR3: CASSPGTTNYGYTF
V: TRBV5-6; J: TRBJ2-7; CDR3: CASSFASQGPYEQYF
V: TRBV19; J: TRBJ2-7; CDR3: CASSIRGTVSYEQYF
V: TRBV6-1; J: TRBJ2-5; CDR3: CASSKGLAAQETQYF
V: TRBV11-3; J: TRBJ1-1; CDR3: CASSLVLIQGSDTEAFF
V: TRBV7-8; J: TRBJ2-1; CDR3: CASSLGPLYNEQFF
V: TRBV9; J: TRBJ1-1; CDR3: CASSVGWGNTEAFF
V: TRBV19; J: TRBJ2-1; CDR3: CASRDGRYNNEQFF
V: TRBV6-1; J: TRBJ1-2; CDR3: CASSPDRATYGYTF
V: TRBV4-2; J: TRBJ2-5; CDR3: CASSQDQSGGPSQETQYF
V: TRBV4-2; J: TRBJ1-5; CDR3: CASSPEDPGQPQHF
V: TRBV9; J: TRBJ2-1; CDR3: CASSVNRGGGYNEQFF
V: TRBV3-1; J: TRBJ2-7; CDR3: CASSQDSAGVYEQYF
V: TRBV5-6; J: TRBJ2-4; CDR3: CASSGGIAKNIQYF
V: TRBV29-1; J: TRBJ2-7; CDR3: CSVEAGVSYEQYF
V: TRBV4-1; J: TRBJ2-7; CDR3: CASSQVLALAGPYEQYF
V: TRBV3-1; J: TRBJ2-5; CDR3: CASTPPRVNQETQYF
V: TRBV6-2/TRBV6-3; J: TRBJ1-5; CDR3: CASSRRGRNYQPQHF
V: TRBV6-1; J: TRBJ1-1; CDR3: CASSDDQGAGTEAFF
V: TRBV10-3; J: TRBJ1-6; CDR3: CAISEGAEQGQNSPLHF
V: TRBV12-3/TRBV12-4; J: TRBJ1-2; CDR3: CASSSGTGAGYTF
V: TRBV7-2; J: TRBJ1-5; CDR3: CASSPRTVTGQPQHF
V: TRBV2; J: TRBJ2-4; CDR3: CASNPWAPSSVKNIQYF
V: TRBV10-2; J: TRBJ2-7; CDR3: CASISLGSYEQYF
V: TRBV7-2; J: TRBJ2-7; CDR3: CASSTGDPISEQYF
V: TRBV11-2; J: TRBJ1-4; CDR3: CASRTLAGLNEKLFF
V: TRBV5-1; J: TRBJ2-7; CDR3: CASSFNGYEQYF
V: TRBV6-1; J: TRBJ2-1; CDR3: CASRVAGTSSYNEQFF
V: TRBV11-2; J: TRBJ1-1; CDR3: CASFPGQTMNTEAFF
V: TRBV20-1; J: TRBJ2-5; CDR3: CSARYLAAGERETQYF
V: TRBV6-1; J: TRBJ1-5; CDR3: CASRGPLNSNQPQHF
V: TRBV12-3/TRBV12-4; J: TRBJ1-3; CDR3: CASSFIGRNTIYF
V: TRBV19; J: TRBJ2-1; CDR3: CASTTSGEQFF
V: TRBV3-1; J: TRBJ2-2; CDR3: CASSQRNGELFF
V: TRBV24-1; J: TRBJ1-1; CDR3: CATSDSYGAYTEAFF
V: TRBV4-2; J: TRBJ2-1; CDR3: CASSQRTSGLNEQFF
V: TRBV3-1; J: TRBJ2-1; CDR3: CASSQVPGGAYNEQFF
V: TRBV3-1; J: TRBJ2-1; CDR3: CASSQVLAGDYNEQFF